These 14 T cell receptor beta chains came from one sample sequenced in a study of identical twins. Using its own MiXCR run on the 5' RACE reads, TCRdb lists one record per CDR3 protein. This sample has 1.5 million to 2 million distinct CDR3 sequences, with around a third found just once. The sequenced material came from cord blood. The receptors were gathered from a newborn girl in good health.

The CDR3 DNA follows: TGTGCCACCAGTGATCACCGGGGCTTGAATGAAAAACTGTTTTTT. It yields the protein CATSDHRGLNEKLFF. This chain connects TRBV24-1 to TRBJ1-4; maybe TRBD1 (5 bases). This CDR3 spans 15 amino acids. The V gene's germline CDR1 is KGHDR and CDR2 SFDVKD. Trimming shortened V by 3 bases and J by 5 bases, and 12 bases separated the two germline ends.

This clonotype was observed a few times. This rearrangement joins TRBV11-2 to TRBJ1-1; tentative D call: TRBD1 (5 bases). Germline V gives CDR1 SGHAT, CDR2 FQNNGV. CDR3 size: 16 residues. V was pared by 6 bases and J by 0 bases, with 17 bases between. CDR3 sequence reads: CASRKVGGELNTEAFF. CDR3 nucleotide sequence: TGTGCCAGCAGAAAGGTTGGAGGGGAATTGAACACTGAAGCTTTCTTT.

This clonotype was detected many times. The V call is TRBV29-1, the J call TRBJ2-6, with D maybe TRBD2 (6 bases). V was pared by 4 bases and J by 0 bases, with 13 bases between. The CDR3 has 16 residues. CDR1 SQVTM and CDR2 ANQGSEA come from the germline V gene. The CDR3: CSVGGSGSSGANVLTF. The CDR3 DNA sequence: TGCAGCGTTGGGGGTAGCGGAAGCTCTGGGGCCAACGTCCTGACTTTC.

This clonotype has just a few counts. The CDR3 DNA reads as TGCGCCAGCAATCCCGGGACAGGGGACACCGGGGAGCTGTTTTTT. This sequence encodes CASNPGTGDTGELFF. V gene TRBV5-1 combines with J gene TRBJ2-2; the match to TRBD1 covers 10 bases. The CDR3 length is 15 residues. From germline, CDR1 is SGHRS and CDR2 YFSETQ. V lost 6 bases to trimming and J lost 3 bases; unmatched junction nucleotides: 5.

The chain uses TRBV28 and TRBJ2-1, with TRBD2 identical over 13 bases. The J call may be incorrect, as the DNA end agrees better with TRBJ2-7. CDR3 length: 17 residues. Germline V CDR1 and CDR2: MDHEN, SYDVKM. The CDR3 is CASSFRTSGRIRYEQYF. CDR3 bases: TGTGCCAGCAGTTTCCGGACTAGCGGGAGAATTCGCTACGAGCAGTACTTC.

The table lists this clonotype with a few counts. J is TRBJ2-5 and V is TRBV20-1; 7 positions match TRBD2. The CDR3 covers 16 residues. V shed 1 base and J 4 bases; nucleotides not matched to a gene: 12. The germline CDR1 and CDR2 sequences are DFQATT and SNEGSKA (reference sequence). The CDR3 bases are TGCAGTGCTAGAGGGGGAGGGTGGATTTCGGGAGAGACCCAGTACTTC. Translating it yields CSARGGGWISGETQYF.

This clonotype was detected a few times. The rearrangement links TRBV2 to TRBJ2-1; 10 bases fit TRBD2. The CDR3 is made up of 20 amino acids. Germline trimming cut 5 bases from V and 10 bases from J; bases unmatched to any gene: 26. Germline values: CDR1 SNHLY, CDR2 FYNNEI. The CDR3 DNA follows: TGTGCCAGCAGTTCGAGTCGTGGGCTGGGGCTAGCGGGGGTCCGTAGGGAGCAGTTCTTC. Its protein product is CASSSSRGLGLAGVRREQFF. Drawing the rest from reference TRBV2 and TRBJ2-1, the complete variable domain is EPEVTQTPSHQVTQMGQEVILRCVPISNHLYFYWYRQILGQKVEFLVSFYNNEISEKSEIFDDQFSVERPDGSNFTLKIRSTKLEDSAMYFCASSSSRGLGLAGVRREQFFGPGTRLTVL.

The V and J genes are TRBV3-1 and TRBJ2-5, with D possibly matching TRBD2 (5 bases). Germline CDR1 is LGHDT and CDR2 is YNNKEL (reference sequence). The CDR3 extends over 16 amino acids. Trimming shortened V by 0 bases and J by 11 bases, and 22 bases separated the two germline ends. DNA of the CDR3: TGTGCCAGCAGCCAAGATTGGACTGGCTCCTACAATGAGCAGTACTTC. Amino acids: CASSQDWTGSYNEQYF.

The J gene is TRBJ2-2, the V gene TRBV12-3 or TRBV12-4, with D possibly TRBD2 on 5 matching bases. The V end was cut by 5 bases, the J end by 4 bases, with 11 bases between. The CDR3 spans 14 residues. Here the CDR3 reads CASSPQTTTGELFF. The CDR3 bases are TGTGCCAGCAGTCCCCAGACTACCACCGGGGAGCTGTTTTTT.

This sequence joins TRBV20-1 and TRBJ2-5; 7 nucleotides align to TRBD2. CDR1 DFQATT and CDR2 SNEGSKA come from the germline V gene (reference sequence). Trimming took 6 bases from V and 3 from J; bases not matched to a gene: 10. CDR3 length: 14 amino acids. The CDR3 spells CSANSGTIKETQYF. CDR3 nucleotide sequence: TGCAGTGCCAATTCCGGGACTATAAAAGAGACCCAGTACTTC.

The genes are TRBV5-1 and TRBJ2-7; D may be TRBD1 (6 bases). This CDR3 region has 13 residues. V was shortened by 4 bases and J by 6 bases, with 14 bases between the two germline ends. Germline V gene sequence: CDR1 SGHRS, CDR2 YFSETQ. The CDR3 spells CASSETGVGEQYF. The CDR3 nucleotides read TGCGCCAGCAGCGAGACAGGTGTCGGCGAGCAGTACTTC.

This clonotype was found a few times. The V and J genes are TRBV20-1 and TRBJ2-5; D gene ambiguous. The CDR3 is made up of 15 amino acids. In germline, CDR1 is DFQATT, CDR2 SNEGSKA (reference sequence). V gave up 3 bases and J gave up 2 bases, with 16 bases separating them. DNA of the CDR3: TGCAGTGCTAGTCCCCGAACTGGAGTTCAAGAGACCCAGTACTTC. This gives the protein CSASPRTGVQETQYF.

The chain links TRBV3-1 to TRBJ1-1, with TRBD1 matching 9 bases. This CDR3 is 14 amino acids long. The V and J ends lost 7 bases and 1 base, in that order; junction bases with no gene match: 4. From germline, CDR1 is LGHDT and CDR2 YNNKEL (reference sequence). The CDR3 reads CASTRTGANTEAFF. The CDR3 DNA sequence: TGTGCCAGCACCCGGACAGGGGCGAACACTGAAGCTTTCTTT.

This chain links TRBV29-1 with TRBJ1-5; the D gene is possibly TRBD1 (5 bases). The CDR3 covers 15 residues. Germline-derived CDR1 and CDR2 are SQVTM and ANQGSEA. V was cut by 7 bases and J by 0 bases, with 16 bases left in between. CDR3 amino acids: CSASTGGSSNQPQHF. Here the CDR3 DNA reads TGCAGCGCTTCAACCGGGGGTAGTAGCAATCAGCCCCAGCATTTT. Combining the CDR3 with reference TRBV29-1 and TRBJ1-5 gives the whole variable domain SAVISQKPSRDICQRGTSLTIQCQVDSQVTMMFWYRQQPGQSLTLIATANQGSEATYESGFVIDKFPISRPNLTFSTLTVSNMSPEDSSIYLCSASTGGSSNQPQHFGDGTRLSIL.